The 15 T cell receptor beta chains below were found in one sample sequenced in a study of radiation and T cells in renal cell carcinoma. Time point here: blood 2 weeks post-SBRT. As for treatment: 15 Gy SBRT to primary tumor, nephrectomy 4 weeks later. The data were produced by immunoSEQ multiplex PCR, yet TCRdb's version contains in-frame clones alone and is incomplete. The table shows more than 75,000 clones, with 80% to 90% occurring only once. Sequenced here: blood, sampled from a patient whose treatment included radiotherapy and nephrectomy. The receptor set was obtained from a woman aged 50 to 60 with renal cell carcinoma.

This clone was seen a handful of times. The chain combines TRBV4-3 with TRBJ1-1; a possible D gene is TRBD1 (5 bases). The germline CDR1 and CDR2 sequences are LGHNA and YSLEER. Trimming took off 0 bases at V and 6 bases at J, with 11 bases between the two ends. The CDR3 extends over 14 amino acids. The CDR3 bases are TGCGCCAGCAGCCAAGACGCCGGGGCACCTGAAGCTTTCTTT. Protein: CASSQDAGAPEAFF.

The chain couples TRBV7-8 to TRBJ2-7, with TRBD1 matching over 7 bases. Germline V gene data show CDR1 as SGHVS and CDR2 as FQNEAQ. CDR3 length equals 17 residues. After removal of 2 bases from V and 3 bases from J, the junction contained 13 bases not matched to a gene. In nucleotides, the CDR3 is TGTGCCAGCAGCTTAAGGGGGCGGGCTAGTGAAATCTACGAGCAGTACTTC. Translation: CASSLRGRASEIYEQYF.

This clone has only a few counts. The chain couples TRBV30 to TRBJ1-5, with no clear D. Trimming pared 7 bases from V and 7 bases from J, leaving 14 bases between. The CDR3 is 12 residues long. Germline assignment: CDR1 GTSNPN and CDR2 SVGIG (reference sequence). The CDR3 is CAFKVIGQPQHF. As DNA, the CDR3 is TGTGCCTTTAAGGTCATCGGACAGCCCCAGCATTTT. Based on the CDR3 plus reference TRBV30 and TRBJ1-5, the full variable domain is SQTIHQWPATLVQPVGSPLSLECTVEGTSNPNLYWYRQAAGRGLQLLFYSVGIGQISSEVPQNLSASRPQDRQFILSSKKLLLSDSGFYLCAFKVIGQPQHFGDGTRLSIL.

The chain recombines TRBV5-6 with TRBJ2-2; D is ambiguous. The CDR3 totals 14 residues. Germline values: CDR1 SGHDT, CDR2 YYEEEE. Deletions cut 1 base from V and 0 bases from J, with 4 bases between. In DNA, the CDR3 is TGTGCCAGCAGCTTGCGGTCGAACACCGGGGAGCTGTTTTTT. Amino acids: CASSLRSNTGELFF.

The CDR3 here is CASTSTGGFDEQYF. The CDR3 bases are TGCGCCAGCACTTCGACAGGGGGCTTTGACGAGCAGTACTTC. The rearrangement uses TRBV5-1 and TRBJ2-7; the match to TRBD1 covers 10 bases. Trimming cost V 6 bases and J 5 bases; bases outside gene matches: 8. The CDR3 spans 14 residues. Looked up from germline, CDR1 is SGHRS and CDR2 is YFSETQ.

The rearrangement uses TRBV2 and TRBJ2-7; D is perhaps TRBD2 (5 bases). The CDR3 contains 13 residues. Trimming pared 7 bases from V and 1 base from J, leaving 11 bases between. Germline V gene lookup returns CDR1 SNHLY and CDR2 FYNNEI. CDR3 DNA sequence: TGTGCCAGCAAAAGGGAGAGGTCCTACGAGCAGTACTTC. It yields the protein CASKRERSYEQYF.

The chain combines TRBV11-2 with TRBJ1-1; no clear D. Trimming removed 5 bases from V and 2 bases from J, with 6 bases in between. The CDR3 consists of 12 residues. The germline CDR1 and CDR2 sequences are SGHAT and FQNNGV. CDR3: CASSPPNTEAFF. CDR3 DNA sequence: TGTGCCAGCAGCCCGCCTAACACTGAAGCTTTCTTT.

The V and J genes are TRBV11-3 and TRBJ2-2, with D perhaps matching TRBD2 (5 bases). The CDR3 covers 13 residues. Germline V CDR1 and CDR2: SGHNT, YENEEA. Between the trimmed V and J ends, which lost 5 bases and 6 bases, there was a span of 10 bases. CDR3 DNA sequence: TGTGCCAGCAGCGACCCTAGCTCCGGGGAGCTGTTTTTT. Translated, it gives CASSDPSSGELFF.

The genes are TRBV30 and TRBJ2-7, with TRBD2 identical over 9 bases. CDR1 and CDR2 (germline): GTSNPN, SVGIG (reference sequence). After removal of 3 bases from V and 4 bases from J, the junction contained 4 bases not matched to a gene. This CDR3 has 13 amino acids. For the CDR3, the DNA is TGTGCCTGGAGCCCTAGCGGGACATACGAGCAGTACTTC. As protein: CAWSPSGTYEQYF.

The sample holds one count of this clone. The genes are TRBV28 and TRBJ2-5, with D possibly being TRBD1 (6 bases). CDR1 is MDHEN, CDR2 SYDVKM, per germline. V dropped 8 bases and J dropped 3 bases, with 13 bases sitting between them. The CDR3 consists of 13 residues. CDR3 coding DNA: TGTGCCAGCCAAGGGACATTGGAAGAGACCCAGTACTTC. Encoded protein: CASQGTLEETQYF.

J is TRBJ2-5 and V is TRBV10-1; no clear D gene. Germline V gene data show CDR1 as WNHNN and CDR2 as SYGVQD (reference sequence). This CDR3 has 14 amino acids. V shed 0 bases and J shed 3 bases, with 8 bases lying between them. CDR3 nucleotide sequence: TGCGCCAGCAGTGAGTCAGGCTGGGAAGAGACCCAGTACTTC. Translated, it gives CASSESGWEETQYF.

DNA of the CDR3: TGTGCCAGCACCCTCGACAGGAACACTGAAGCTTTCTTT. Translating it yields CASTLDRNTEAFF. V is TRBV11-2 and J is TRBJ1-1; tentative D call: TRBD1 (5 bases). This CDR3 spans 13 amino acids. Germline loops: CDR1 SGHAT, CDR2 FQNNGV. Trimming took 7 bases from V and 1 from J, leaving 10 bases between them.

V gene TRBV7-9 combines with J gene TRBJ2-5, with D tentatively TRBD1 (6 bases). The ends were cut back, 5 bases at V and 2 bases at J, with 12 bases in the middle. Germline CDR1 and CDR2: SEHNR and FQNEAQ (reference sequence). The CDR3 is 14 amino acids. CDR3 coding DNA: TGTGCCAGCAGCCCGGACAGCAGGCAAGAGACCCAGTACTTC. Encoded protein: CASSPDSRQETQYF.

The rearrangement uses TRBV5-5 and TRBJ2-7; TRBD1 agrees at 8 bases. This CDR3 comprises 15 residues. J was trimmed by 3 bases and V by 2 bases; bases with no gene match: 7. CDR1 and CDR2 from the germline V gene are SGHKS and YYEKEE (reference sequence). The CDR3 loop is CASSLRTGRNYEQYF. CDR3 bases: TGTGCCAGCAGCTTAAGGACAGGGAGGAACTACGAGCAGTACTTC.

The chain couples TRBV4-3 to TRBJ1-5, with D unclear. The V end was cut by 0 bases, the J end by 4 bases, with 13 bases between. From germline, CDR1 is LGHNA and CDR2 YSLEER. This CDR3 is 16 amino acids long. CDR3 in DNA: TGCGCCAGCAGCCAAGAAATAAATCGGTCAAATCAGCCCCAGCATTTT. Residues: CASSQEINRSNQPQHF.